The subject of this entry is one T cell receptor (beta chain). The sample is drawn from a study of blood T cell repertoires in COVID-19. Overall study: Specimens from acute and convalescent COVID-19 originated in the United States, Italy and Spain. Nucleic acid was either cDNA or gDNA, and it came from T cells, B-cell-depleted T cells, or PBMCs.

Original handling: The assay estimated nucleated cells by amplifying reference gene primers. Only in-frame clones appear in the TCRdb table, and some are missing; sequencing was by immunoSEQ multiplex PCR. Clone size and the V and J calls come from that table; the DNA yielded D and trimming. In the table there are around 170,000 clones, 85% to 90% of which are singletons. Germline CDR1 and CDR2: ENHRY and SYGVKD. The V gene lost 7 bases and the J gene lost 7 bases, with 14 bases spanning the gap. The CDR3 sequence is 13 residues long. The material sequenced was peripheral blood. The clonotype was recovered from a woman in her 30s with active or convalescent COVID-19. This chain connects TRBV10-3 to TRBJ1-5; D perhaps matches TRBD1 (5 bases). The CDR3 spells CAITGGDGQPQHF. CDR3 nucleotides: TGTGCCATCACTGGGGGGGATGGGCAGCCCCAGCATTTT.